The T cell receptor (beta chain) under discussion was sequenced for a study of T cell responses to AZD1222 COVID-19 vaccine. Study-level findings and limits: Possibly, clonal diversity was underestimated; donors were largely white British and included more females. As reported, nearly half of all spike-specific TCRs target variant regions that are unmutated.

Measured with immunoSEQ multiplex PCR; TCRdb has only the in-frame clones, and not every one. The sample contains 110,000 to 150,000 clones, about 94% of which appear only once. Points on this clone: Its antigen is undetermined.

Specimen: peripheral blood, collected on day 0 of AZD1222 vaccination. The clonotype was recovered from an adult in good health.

The CDR3, as DNA: TGTGCCAGTAGTATACGCCGGGACAGGACCCATCAGCCCCAGCATTTT. It specifies CASSIRRDRTHQPQHF. This chain uses TRBV19 with TRBJ1-5; 8 nucleotides agree with TRBD1. Per germline, CDR1 LNHDA and CDR2 SQIVND (reference sequence). This CDR3 spans 16 amino acids. The trim removed 2 bases at V and 5 bases at J, leaving 8 bases unmatched.